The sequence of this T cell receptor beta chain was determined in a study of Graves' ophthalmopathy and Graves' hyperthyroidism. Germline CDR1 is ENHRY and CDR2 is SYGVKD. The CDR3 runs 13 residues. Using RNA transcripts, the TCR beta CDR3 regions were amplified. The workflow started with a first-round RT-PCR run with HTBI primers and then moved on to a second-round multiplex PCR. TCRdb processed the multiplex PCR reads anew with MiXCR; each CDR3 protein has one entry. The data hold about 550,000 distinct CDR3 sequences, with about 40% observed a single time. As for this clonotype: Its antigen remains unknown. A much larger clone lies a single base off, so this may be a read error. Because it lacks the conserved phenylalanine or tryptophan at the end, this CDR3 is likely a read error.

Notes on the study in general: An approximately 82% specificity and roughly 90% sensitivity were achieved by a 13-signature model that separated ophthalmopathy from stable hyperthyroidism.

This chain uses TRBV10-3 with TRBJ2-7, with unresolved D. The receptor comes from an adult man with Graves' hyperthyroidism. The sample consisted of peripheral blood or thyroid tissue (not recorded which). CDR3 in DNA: TGTGCCAGCAGTTGGGCAGCCTCCTACGAGCAGTACCTC. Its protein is CASSWAASYEQYL.